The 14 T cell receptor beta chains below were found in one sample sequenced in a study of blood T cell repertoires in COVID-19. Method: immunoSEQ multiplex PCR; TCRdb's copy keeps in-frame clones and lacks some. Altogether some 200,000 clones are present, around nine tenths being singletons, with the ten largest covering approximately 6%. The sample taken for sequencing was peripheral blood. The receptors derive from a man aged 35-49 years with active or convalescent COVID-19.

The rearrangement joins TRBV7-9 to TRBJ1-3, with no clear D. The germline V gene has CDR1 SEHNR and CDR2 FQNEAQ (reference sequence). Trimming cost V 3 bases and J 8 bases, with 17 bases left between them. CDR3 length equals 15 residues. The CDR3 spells CASSFLSPERDTIYF. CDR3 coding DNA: TGTGCCAGCAGCTTCTTAAGCCCAGAGAGGGACACCATATATTTT.

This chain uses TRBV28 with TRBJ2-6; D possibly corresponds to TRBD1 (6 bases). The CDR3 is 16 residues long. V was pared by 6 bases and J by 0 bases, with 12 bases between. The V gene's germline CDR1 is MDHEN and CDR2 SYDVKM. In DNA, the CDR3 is TGTGCCAGCAGAGGGACACCAGACTCTGGGGCCAACGTCCTGACTTTC. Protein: CASRGTPDSGANVLTF.

This CDR3 is CASSLGLAGADSYEQYF. Written as DNA, the CDR3 is TGTGCCAGCAGCCTGGGACTAGCGGGGGCTGACTCCTACGAGCAGTACTTC. The chain couples TRBV4-2 to TRBJ2-7; 14 positions match TRBD2. Germline CDR1 is LGHNA and CDR2 is YNFKEQ. The CDR3 is made up of 17 amino acids. Germline trimming cut 4 bases from V and 0 bases from J; bases unmatched to any gene: 5.

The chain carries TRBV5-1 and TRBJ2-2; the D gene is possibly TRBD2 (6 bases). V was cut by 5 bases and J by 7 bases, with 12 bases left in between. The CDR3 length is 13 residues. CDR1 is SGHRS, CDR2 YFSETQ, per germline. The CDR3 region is CASREQEGGELFF. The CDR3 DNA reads TGCGCCAGCAGAGAACAGGAGGGCGGGGAGCTGTTTTTT.

CDR3 sequence reads: CASTPRDVGQGTSNYGYTF. CDR3 nucleotides: TGTGCCAGTACCCCTAGGGATGTGGGACAGGGGACTTCTAACTATGGCTACACCTTC. V and J are TRBV19 and TRBJ1-2; 10 positions match TRBD1. V gave up 7 bases and J gave up 0 bases; unmatched junction bases: 17. CDR3 length equals 19 residues. CDR1 LNHDA and CDR2 SQIVND come from the germline V gene (reference sequence).

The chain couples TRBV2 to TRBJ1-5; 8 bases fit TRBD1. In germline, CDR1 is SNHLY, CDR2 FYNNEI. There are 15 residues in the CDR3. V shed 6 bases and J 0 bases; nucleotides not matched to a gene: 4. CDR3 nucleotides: TGTGCCAGCAGCGCGGACAGGGTTAGCAATCAGCCCCAGCATTTT. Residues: CASSADRVSNQPQHF.

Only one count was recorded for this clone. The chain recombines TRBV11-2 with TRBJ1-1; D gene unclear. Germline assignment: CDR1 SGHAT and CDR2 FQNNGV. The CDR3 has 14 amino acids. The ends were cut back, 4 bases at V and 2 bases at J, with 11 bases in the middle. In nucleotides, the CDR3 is TGTGCCAGCAGCTCCCAACCGCGAAACACTGAAGCTTTCTTT. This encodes CASSSQPRNTEAFF. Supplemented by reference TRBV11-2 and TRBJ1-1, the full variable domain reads EAGVAQSPRYKIIEKRQSVAFWCNPISGHATLYWYQQILGQGPKLLIQFQNNGVVDDSQLPKDRFSAERLKGVDSTLKIQPAKLEDSAVYLCASSSQPRNTEAFFGQGTRLTVV.

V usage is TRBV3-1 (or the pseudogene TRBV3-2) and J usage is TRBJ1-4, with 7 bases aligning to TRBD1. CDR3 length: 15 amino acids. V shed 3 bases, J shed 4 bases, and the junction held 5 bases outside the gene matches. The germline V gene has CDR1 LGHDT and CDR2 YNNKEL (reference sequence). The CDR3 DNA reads TGTGCCAGCAGCCACGCACAGGGGTATAATGAAAAACTGTTTTTT. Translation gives CASSHAQGYNEKLFF.

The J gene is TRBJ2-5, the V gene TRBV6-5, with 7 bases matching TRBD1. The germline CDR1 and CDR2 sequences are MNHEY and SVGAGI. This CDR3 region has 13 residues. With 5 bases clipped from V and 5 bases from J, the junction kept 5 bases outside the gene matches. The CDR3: CASSHRQGETQYF. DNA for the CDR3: TGTGCCAGCAGTCACCGACAGGGCGAGACCCAGTACTTC.

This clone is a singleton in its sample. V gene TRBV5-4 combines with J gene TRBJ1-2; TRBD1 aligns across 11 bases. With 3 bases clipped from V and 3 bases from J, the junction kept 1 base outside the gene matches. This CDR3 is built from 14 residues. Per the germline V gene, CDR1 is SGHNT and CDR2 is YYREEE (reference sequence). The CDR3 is CASSWDRGYYGYTF. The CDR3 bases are TGTGCCAGCAGCTGGGACAGGGGGTACTATGGCTACACCTTC.

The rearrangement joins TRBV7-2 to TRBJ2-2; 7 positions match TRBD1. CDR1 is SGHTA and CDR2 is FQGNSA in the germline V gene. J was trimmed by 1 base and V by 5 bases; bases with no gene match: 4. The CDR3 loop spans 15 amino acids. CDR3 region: CASSPRTGNTGELFF. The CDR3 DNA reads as TGTGCCAGCAGCCCAAGGACAGGGAACACCGGGGAGCTGTTTTTT.

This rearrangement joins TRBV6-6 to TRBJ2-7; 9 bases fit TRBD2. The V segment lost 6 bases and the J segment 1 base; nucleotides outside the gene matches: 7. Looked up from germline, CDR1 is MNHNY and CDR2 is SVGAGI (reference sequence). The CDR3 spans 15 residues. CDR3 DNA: TGTGCCAGCAGCATGCTAGCGGGATTTTCCTACGAGCAGTACTTC. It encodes CASSMLAGFSYEQYF.

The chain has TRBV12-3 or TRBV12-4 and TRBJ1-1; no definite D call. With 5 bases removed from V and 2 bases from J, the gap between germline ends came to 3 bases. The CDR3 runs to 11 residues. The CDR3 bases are TGTGCCAGCAGTCCAAACACTGAAGCTTTCTTT. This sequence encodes CASSPNTEAFF.

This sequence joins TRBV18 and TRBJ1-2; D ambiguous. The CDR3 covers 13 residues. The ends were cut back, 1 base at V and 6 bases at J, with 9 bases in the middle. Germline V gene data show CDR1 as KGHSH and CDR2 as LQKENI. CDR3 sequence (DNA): TGTGCCAGCTCACCACTGAGCTCGGATGGCTACACCTTC. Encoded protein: CASSPLSSDGYTF.